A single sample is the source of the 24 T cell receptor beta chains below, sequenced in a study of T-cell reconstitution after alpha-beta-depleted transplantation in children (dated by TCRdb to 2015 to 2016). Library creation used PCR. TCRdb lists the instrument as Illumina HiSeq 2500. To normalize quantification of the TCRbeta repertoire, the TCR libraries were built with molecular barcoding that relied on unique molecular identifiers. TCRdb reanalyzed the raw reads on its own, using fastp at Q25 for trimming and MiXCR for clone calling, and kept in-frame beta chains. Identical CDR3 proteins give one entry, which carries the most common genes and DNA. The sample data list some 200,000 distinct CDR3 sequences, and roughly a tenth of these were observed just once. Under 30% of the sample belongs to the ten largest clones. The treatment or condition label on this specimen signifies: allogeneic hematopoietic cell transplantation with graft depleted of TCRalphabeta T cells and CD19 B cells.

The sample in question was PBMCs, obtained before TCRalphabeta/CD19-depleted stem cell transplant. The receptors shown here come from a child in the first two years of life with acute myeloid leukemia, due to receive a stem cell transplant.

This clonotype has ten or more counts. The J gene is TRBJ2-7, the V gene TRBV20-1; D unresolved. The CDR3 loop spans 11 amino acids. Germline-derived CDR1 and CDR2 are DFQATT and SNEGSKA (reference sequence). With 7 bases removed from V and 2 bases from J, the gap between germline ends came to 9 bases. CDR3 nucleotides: TGCAGTGTGAGGATTCCCTACGAGCAGTACTTC. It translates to CSVRIPYEQYF.

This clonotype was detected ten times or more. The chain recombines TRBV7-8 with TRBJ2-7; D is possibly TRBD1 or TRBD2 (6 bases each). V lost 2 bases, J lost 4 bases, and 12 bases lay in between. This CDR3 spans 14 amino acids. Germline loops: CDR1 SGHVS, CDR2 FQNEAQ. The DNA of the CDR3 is TGTGCCAGCAGCTTAAGGGGGGCTAGGTACGAGCAGTACTTC. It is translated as CASSLRGARYEQYF.

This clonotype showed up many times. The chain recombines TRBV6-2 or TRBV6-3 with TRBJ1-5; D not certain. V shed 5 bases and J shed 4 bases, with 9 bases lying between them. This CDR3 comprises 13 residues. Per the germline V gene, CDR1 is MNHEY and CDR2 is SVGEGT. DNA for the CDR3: TGTGCCAGCAGTGTTAGGGTAAATCAGCCCCAGCATTTT. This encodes CASSVRVNQPQHF.

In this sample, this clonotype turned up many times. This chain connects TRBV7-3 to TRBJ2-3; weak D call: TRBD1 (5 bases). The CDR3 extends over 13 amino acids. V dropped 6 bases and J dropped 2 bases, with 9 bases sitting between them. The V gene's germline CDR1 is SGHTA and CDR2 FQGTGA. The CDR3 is CASSPRVTDTQYF. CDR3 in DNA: TGTGCCAGCAGTCCCAGGGTCACAGATACGCAGTATTTT.

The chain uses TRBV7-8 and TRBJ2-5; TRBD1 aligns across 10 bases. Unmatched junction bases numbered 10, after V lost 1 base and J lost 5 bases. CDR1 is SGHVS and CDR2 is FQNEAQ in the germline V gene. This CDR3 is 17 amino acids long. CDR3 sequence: CASSLGSTGGVGETQYF. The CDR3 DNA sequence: TGTGCCAGCAGCTTAGGATCGACAGGGGGCGTCGGGGAGACCCAGTACTTC.

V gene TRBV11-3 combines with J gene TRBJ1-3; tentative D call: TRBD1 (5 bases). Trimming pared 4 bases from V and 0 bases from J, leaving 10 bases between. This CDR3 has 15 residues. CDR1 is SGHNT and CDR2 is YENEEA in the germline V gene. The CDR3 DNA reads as TGTGCCAGCAGCTGGGACGTCTACTCTGGAAACACCATATATTTT. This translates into CASSWDVYSGNTIYF.

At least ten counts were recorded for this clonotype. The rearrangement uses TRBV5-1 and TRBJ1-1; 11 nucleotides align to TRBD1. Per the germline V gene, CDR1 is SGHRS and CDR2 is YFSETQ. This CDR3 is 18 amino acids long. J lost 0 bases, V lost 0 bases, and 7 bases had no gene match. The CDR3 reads CASSLGQGTGGMNTEAFF. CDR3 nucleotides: TGCGCCAGCAGCTTGGGCCAGGGGACAGGGGGAATGAACACTGAAGCTTTCTTT. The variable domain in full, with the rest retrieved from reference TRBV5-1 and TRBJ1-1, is KAGVTQTPRYLIKTRGQQVTLSCSPISGHRSVSWYQQTPGQGLQFLFEYFSETQRNKGNFPGRFSGRQFSNSRSEMNVSTLELGDSALYLCASSLGQGTGGMNTEAFFGQGTRLTVV.

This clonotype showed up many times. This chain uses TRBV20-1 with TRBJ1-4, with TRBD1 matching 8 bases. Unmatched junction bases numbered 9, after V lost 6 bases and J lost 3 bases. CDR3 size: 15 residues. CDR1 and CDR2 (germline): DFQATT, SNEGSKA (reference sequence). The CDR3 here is CSASGTGDSNEKLFF. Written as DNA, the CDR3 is TGCAGTGCCTCCGGGACAGGTGACTCTAATGAAAAACTGTTTTTT.

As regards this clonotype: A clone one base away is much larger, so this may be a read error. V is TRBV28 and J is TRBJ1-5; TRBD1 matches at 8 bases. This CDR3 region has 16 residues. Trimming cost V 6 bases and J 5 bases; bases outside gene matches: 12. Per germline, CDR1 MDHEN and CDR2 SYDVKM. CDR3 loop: CASSHPTGDAYQPQHF. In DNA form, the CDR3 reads TGTGCCAGCAGCCACCCGACAGGGGATGCTTATCAGCCCCAGCATTTT.

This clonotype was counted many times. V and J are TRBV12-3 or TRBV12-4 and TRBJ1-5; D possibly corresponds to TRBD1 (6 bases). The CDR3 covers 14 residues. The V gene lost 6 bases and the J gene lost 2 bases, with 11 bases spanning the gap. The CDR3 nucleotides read TGTGCCAGCAGCCAGACAGGCGGCAATCAGCCCCAGCATTTT. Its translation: CASSQTGGNQPQHF.

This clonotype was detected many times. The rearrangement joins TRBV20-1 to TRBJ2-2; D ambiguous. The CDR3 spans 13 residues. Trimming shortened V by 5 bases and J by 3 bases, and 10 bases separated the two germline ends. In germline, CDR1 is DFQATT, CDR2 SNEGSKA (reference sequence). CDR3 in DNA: TGCAGTGCTCCCCGTGAGGACACCGGGGAGCTGTTTTTT. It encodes CSAPREDTGELFF.

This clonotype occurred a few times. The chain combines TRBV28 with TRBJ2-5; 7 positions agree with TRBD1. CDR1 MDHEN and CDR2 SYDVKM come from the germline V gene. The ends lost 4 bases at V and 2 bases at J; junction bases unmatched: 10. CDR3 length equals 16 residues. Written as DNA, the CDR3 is TGTGCCAGCAGTTCCCGGGCCCAGGGGGATCAAGAGACCCAGTACTTC. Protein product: CASSSRAQGDQETQYF.

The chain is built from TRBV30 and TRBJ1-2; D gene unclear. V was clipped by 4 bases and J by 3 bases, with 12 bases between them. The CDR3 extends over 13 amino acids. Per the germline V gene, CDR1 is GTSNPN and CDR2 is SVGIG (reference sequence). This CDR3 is CAWNPEGYYGYTF. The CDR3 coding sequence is TGTGCCTGGAATCCAGAGGGCTACTATGGCTACACCTTC.

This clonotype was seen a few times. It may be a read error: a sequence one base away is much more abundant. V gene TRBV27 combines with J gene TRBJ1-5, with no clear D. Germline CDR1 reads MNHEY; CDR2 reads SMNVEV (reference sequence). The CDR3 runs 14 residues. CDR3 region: CVSSLGSRNQPQHF. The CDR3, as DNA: TGTGTCAGCAGTTTAGGGTCCCGCAATCAGCCCCAGCATTTT.

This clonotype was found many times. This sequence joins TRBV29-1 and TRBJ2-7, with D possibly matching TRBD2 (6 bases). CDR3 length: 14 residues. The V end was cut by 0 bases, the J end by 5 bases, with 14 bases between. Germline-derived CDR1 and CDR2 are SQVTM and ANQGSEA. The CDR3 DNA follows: TGCAGCGTTGAAGATGGAGGGTATCCGAACGAGCAGTACTTC. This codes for CSVEDGGYPNEQYF.

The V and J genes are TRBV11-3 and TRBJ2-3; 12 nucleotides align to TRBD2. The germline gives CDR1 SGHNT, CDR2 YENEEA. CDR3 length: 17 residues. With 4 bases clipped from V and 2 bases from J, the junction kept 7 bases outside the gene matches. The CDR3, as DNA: TGTGCCAGCAGCTGGACTAGCGGGACCCCATCCACAGATACGCAGTATTTT. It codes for CASSWTSGTPSTDTQYF.

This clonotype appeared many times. CDR3 nucleotide sequence: TGTGCCAGCAGCTTACGAGCTAGCGGGGGCTTTAGCTCCTACAATGAGCAGTTCTTC. Translating it yields CASSLRASGGFSSYNEQFF. J is TRBJ2-1 and V is TRBV11-2; 10 nucleotides match TRBD2. With 2 bases clipped from V and 0 bases from J, the junction kept 10 bases outside the gene matches. The CDR3 length is 19 residues. Per the germline V gene, CDR1 is SGHAT and CDR2 is FQNNGV.

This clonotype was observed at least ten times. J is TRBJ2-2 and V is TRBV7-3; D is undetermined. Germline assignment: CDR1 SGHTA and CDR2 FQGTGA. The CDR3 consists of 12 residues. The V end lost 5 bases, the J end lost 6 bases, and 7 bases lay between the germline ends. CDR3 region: CASSTPPGELFF. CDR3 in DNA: TGTGCCAGCAGCACCCCGCCCGGGGAGCTGTTTTTT.

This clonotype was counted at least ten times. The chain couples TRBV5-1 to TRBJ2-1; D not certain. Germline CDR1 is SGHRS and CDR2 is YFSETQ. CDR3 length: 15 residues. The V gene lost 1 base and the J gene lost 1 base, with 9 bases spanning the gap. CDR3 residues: CASSLRALSYNEQFF. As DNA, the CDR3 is TGCGCCAGCAGCTTGCGAGCCCTGTCCTACAATGAGCAGTTCTTC.

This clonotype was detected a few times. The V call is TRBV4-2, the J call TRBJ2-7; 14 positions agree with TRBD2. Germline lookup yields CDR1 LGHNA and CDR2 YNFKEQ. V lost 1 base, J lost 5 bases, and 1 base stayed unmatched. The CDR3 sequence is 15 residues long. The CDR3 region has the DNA TGTGCCAGCAGCCAAGGGACTAGCGGGAGGAACGAGCAGTACTTC. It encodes CASSQGTSGRNEQYF.

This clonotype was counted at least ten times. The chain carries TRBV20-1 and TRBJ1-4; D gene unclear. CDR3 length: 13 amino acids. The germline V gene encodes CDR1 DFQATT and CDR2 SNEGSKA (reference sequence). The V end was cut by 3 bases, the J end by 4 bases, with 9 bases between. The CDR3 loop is CSASRLFNEKLFF. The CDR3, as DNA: TGCAGTGCTAGCCGCTTGTTTAATGAAAAACTGTTTTTT.

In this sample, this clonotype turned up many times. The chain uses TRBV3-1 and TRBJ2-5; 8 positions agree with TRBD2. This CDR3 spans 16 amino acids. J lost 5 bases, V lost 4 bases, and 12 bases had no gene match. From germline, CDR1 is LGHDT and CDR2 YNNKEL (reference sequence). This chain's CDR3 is CASSPIGQLAAETQYF. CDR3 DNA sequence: TGTGCCAGCAGCCCCATTGGACAACTAGCGGCGGAGACCCAGTACTTC.

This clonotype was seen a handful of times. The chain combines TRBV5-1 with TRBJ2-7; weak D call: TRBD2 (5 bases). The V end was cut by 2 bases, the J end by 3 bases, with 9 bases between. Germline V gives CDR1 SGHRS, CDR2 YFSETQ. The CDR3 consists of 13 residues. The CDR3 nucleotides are TGCGCCAGCAGCTTTGCCAGCGGCTACGAGCAGTACTTC. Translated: CASSFASGYEQYF.

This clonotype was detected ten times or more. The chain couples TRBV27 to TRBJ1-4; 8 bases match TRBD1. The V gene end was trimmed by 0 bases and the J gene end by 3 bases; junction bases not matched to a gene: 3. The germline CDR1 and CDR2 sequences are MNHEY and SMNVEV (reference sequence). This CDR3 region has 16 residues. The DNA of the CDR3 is TGTGCCAGCAGTTTATCGGGACAGGCCCCTAATGAAAAACTGTTTTTT. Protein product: CASSLSGQAPNEKLFF. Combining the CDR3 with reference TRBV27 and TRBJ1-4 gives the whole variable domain EAQVTQNPRYLITVTGKKLTVTCSQNMNHEYMSWYRQDPGLGLRQIYYSMNVEVTDKGDVPEGYKVSRKEKRNFPLILESPSPNQTSLYFCASSLSGQAPNEKLFFGSGTQLSVL.